This T cell receptor beta chain is from a study of CD8+CD57+ T cells in acquired aplastic anemia. Looking at the study overall: DNA from sorted CD4+ and CD8+ cells averaged roughly 3.2 ug.

Germline CDR1 and CDR2: SGHTA and FQGNSA. This CDR3 is built from 15 residues. Trimming removed 2 bases at V and 2 bases at J, with 10 bases between. CDR3 and TCR beta VDJ profiling relied on a genomic DNA template. TCRdb called the reads again in MiXCR, with one record for every CDR3 protein. Of 250,000 to 300,000 distinct CDR3 sequences in the sample, roughly 61% were seen once. Those patients picked for sequencing had displayed CD8+CD57+ cell expansion on flow cytometry. Among the patients, all had severe acquired aplastic anemia. What was sequenced was sorted CD4+, CD8+, or CD8+CD57+ T cells (not recorded which) from PBMCs. V and J are TRBV7-2 and TRBJ1-5; D gene uncertain. This receptor was obtained from a human donor with aplastic anemia. The CDR3 DNA sequence: TGTGCCAGCAGCTTATACGTGGACGGCAATCAGCCCCAGCATTTT. Amino acid sequence: CASSLYVDGNQPQHF.